This entry lists 6 T cell receptor beta chains sequenced from one sample in a study of cytomegalovirus exposure and HLA in healthy donors. PCR employed 60 Vbeta and 13 Jbeta primers. TCRdb's copy holds only in-frame clones and misses some; the assay was immunoSEQ multiplex PCR. The sample lists approximately 200,000 clones, around 77% occurring once. The sequenced material came from PBMCs. These receptors were obtained from a woman between 18 and 29 years old in good health and CMV-seronegative.

This clone was seen just once. In nucleotides, the CDR3 is TGTGCCAGCAGTTCCGGGACAGGGGGCGCAGGGACGCAGTATTTT. As protein: CASSSGTGGAGTQYF. The chain is built from TRBV6-5 and TRBJ2-3, with 12 nucleotides matching TRBD1. CDR3 length: 15 amino acids. V was clipped by 4 bases and J by 9 bases; unmatched bases: 8. Germline V gives CDR1 MNHEY, CDR2 SVGAGI.

This chain joins TRBV13 and TRBJ2-1; tentative D call: TRBD2 (6 bases). V was clipped by 5 bases and J by 8 bases, with 10 bases between them. The V gene's germline CDR1 is PRHDT and CDR2 FYEKMQ (reference sequence). The CDR3 contains 12 residues. The CDR3 spells CASSPPSDEQFF. CDR3 sequence (DNA): TGTGCCAGCAGCCCCCCTAGCGATGAGCAGTTCTTC.

V gene TRBV7-9 combines with J gene TRBJ2-1, with D possibly TRBD2 on 5 matching bases. Looked up from germline, CDR1 is SEHNR and CDR2 is FQNEAQ (reference sequence). This CDR3 has 15 amino acids. The V end lost 6 bases, the J end lost 0 bases, and 12 bases lay between the germline ends. CDR3 region: CASRREGSSYNEQFF. Written as DNA, the CDR3 is TGTGCCAGCAGGCGCGAAGGGAGCTCCTACAATGAGCAGTTCTTC. The variable domain in full, completed from reference TRBV7-9 and TRBJ2-1, reads DTGVSQNPRHKITKRGQNVTFRCDPISEHNRLYWYRQTLGQGPEFLTYFQNEAQLEKSRLLSDRFSAERPKGSFSTLEIQRTEQGDSAMYLCASRREGSSYNEQFFGPGTRLTVL.

The V and J genes are TRBV19 and TRBJ1-3; unclear D gene. CDR1 and CDR2 from the germline V gene are LNHDA and SQIVND (reference sequence). V lost 2 bases, J lost 4 bases, and 12 bases lay in between. The CDR3 runs to 15 residues. The CDR3 here is CASSIRSERGNTIYF. The CDR3 nucleotides read TGTGCCAGTAGTATACGGTCAGAGCGGGGAAACACCATATATTTT.

The chain has TRBV4-1 and TRBJ2-1; 9 bases align to TRBD2. V trimming: 6 bases; J trimming: 3 bases; junction bases outside the gene matches: 9. The CDR3 totals 16 residues. Germline CDR1 MGHRA, CDR2 YSYEKL. DNA of the CDR3: TGCGCCAGCAGGCGAGGACTAGCGATGAGCTACAATGAGCAGTTCTTC. It codes for CASRRGLAMSYNEQFF.

V gene TRBV11-1 combines with J gene TRBJ2-7; a possible D gene is TRBD1 (6 bases). CDR3 length: 14 amino acids. Germline-derived CDR1 and CDR2 are SGHAT and FQDESV (reference sequence). Trimming removed 5 bases at V and 1 base at J, with 12 bases between. The CDR3 spells CASSPGDRSYEQYF. The CDR3 coding sequence is TGTGCCAGCAGCCCCGGTGACAGGTCCTACGAGCAGTACTTC.